This T cell receptor beta chain comes out of a study of identical twins. Healthy Caucasians were all of the donors. Using its own MiXCR run on the 5' RACE reads, TCRdb lists one record per CDR3 protein. Of a few hundred thousand distinct CDR3 sequences listed, more than 9% were seen once; the top ten hold over 8%. This clonotype was counted ten times or more. The CDR3 spans 15 residues. V trimming: 6 bases; J trimming: 0 bases; junction bases outside the gene matches: 4. The germline V gene has CDR1 SGHVS and CDR2 FNYEAQ. Sequencing used memory T cells sorted from blood. The receptor was isolated from a man aged 50-59 years in good health. The chain has TRBV7-6 and TRBJ2-7, with TRBD1 matching over 11 bases. CDR3 in DNA: TGTGCCAGCAGTCTGGGGACAGGGGGCTCCTACGAGCAGTACTTC. Translated: CASSLGTGGSYEQYF.